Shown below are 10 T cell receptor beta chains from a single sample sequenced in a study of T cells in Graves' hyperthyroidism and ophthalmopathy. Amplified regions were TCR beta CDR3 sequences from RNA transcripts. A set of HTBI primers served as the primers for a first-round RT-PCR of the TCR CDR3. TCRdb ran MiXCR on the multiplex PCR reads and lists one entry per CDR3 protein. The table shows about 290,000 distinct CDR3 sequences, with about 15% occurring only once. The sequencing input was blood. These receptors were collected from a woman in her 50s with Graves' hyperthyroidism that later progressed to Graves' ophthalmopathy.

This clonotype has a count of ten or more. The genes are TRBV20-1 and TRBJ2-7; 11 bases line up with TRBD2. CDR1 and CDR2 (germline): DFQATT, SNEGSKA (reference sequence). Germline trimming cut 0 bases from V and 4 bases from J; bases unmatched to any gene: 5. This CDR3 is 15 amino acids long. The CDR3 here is CSARDRLAGGYEQYF. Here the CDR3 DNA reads TGCAGTGCTAGAGATCGGCTAGCGGGAGGATACGAGCAGTACTTC.

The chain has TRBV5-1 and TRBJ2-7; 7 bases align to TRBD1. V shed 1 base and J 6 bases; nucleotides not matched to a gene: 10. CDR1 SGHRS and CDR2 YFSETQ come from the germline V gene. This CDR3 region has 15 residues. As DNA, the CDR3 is TGCGCCAGCAGCTTGTTGTATGAGGGGGCGGGCGAGCAGTACTTC. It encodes CASSLLYEGAGEQYF. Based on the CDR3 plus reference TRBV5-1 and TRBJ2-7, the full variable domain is KAGVTQTPRYLIKTRGQQVTLSCSPISGHRSVSWYQQTPGQGLQFLFEYFSETQRNKGNFPGRFSGRQFSNSRSEMNVSTLELGDSALYLCASSLLYEGAGEQYFGPGTRLTVT.

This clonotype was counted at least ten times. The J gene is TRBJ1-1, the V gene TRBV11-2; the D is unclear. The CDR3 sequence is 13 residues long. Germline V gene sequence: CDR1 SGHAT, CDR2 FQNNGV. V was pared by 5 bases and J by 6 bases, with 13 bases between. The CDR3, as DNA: TGTGCCAGCAGCCCCTCAACAATCGCTGAAGCTTTCTTT. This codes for CASSPSTIAEAFF.

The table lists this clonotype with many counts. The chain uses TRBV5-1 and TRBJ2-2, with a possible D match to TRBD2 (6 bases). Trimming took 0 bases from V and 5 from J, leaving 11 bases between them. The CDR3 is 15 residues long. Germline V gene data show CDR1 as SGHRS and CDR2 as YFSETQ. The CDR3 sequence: CASSLDGSYTGELFF. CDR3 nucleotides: TGCGCCAGCAGCTTGGACGGGAGTTATACCGGGGAGCTGTTTTTT.

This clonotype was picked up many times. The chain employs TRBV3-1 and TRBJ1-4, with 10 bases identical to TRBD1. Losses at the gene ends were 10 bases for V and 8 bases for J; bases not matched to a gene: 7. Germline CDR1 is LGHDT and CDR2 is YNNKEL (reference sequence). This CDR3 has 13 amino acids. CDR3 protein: CATSTGGEEKLFF. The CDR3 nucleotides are TGTGCCACCTCGACAGGGGGCGAAGAAAAACTGTTTTTT.

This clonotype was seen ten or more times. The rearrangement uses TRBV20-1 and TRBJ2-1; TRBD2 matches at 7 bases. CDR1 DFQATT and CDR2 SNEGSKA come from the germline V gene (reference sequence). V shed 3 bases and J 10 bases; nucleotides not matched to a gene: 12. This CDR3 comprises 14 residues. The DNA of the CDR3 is TGCAGTGCTAGGGCGACCGGTCGGGGGGTGGAGCAGTTCTTC. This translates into CSARATGRGVEQFF.

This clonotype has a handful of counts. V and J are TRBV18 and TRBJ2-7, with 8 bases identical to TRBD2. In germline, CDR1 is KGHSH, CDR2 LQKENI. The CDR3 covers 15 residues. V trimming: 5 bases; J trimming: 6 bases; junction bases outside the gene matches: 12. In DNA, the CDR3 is TGTGCCAGCTCATCTGGCCCAGCGGGAGCCCCCGAGCAGTACTTC. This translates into CASSSGPAGAPEQYF.

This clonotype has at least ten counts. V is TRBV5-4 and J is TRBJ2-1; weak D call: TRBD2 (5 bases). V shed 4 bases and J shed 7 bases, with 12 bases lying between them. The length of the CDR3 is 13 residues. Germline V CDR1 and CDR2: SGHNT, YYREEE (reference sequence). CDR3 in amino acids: CASSPDRDNEQFF. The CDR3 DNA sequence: TGTGCCAGCAGCCCCGATCGGGATAATGAGCAGTTCTTC.

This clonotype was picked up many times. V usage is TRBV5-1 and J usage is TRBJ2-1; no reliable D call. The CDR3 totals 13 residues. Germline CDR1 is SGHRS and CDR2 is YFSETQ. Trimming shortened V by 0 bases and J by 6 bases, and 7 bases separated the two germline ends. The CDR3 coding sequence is TGCGCCAGCAGCTTGGCCATGGTCAATGAGCAGTTCTTC. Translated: CASSLAMVNEQFF. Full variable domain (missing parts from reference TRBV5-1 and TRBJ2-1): KAGVTQTPRYLIKTRGQQVTLSCSPISGHRSVSWYQQTPGQGLQFLFEYFSETQRNKGNFPGRFSGRQFSNSRSEMNVSTLELGDSALYLCASSLAMVNEQFFGPGTRLTVL.

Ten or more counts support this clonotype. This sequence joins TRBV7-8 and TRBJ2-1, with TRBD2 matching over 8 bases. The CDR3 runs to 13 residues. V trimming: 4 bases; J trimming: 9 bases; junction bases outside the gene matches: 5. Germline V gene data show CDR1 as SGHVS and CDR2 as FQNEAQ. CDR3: CASSSGTRSEQFF. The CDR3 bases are TGTGCCAGCAGCTCCGGGACTAGGAGTGAGCAGTTCTTC. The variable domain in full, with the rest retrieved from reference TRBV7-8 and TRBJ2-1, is GAGVSQSPRYKVAKRGQDVALRCDPISGHVSLFWYQQALGQGPEFLTYFQNEAQLDKSGLPSDRFFAERPEGSVSTLKIQRTQQEDSAVYLCASSSGTRSEQFFGPGTRLTVL.